This is a list of T cell receptor beta chains from one sample in a study of pediatric ulcerative colitis. Some clones are missing from TCRdb's copy, which holds only in-frame ones; the method was immunoSEQ multiplex PCR. The sample carries 15,000 to 20,000 clones, approximately 80% recorded once. The sample was gut tissue. These receptors all stem from a boy aged 5-17 years who was a control in a study of pediatric ulcerative colitis. Both conserved end residues are part of each CDR3. Fields, in order: D gene, V gene, J gene, clone size, CDR3 DNA, CDR3 protein. The D gene is left open where the match is weak. Clone sizes are given selectively: once, few, many, or a class where the clone is expanded.

>TRBD1|TRBV2|TRBJ1-2|few
TGTGCCAGCAACTGGGACAGGGATGGCTACACCTTC
CASNWDRDGYTF
>TRBD1|TRBV7-6|TRBJ2-3|-
TGTGCCAGCAGCCAATTACCGGGACAGCGGGATACGCAGTATTTT
CASSQLPGQRDTQYF
>-|TRBV7-2|TRBJ2-7|-
TGTGCCAGCAGCTTCTCCTCCGGCTACGAGCAGTACTTC
CASSFSSGYEQYF
>TRBD1|TRBV30|TRBJ1-5|-
TGTGCCTGGAGGACAGGGGGCATGAGAGGCAATCAGCCCCAGCATTTT
CAWRTGGMRGNQPQHF
>TRBD1|TRBV4-1|TRBJ1-5|medium-sized
TGCGCCAGCAGCCAAGATTTCGCGGTGAGGGACAGAAATCAGCCCCAGCATTTT
CASSQDFAVRDRNQPQHF
>-|TRBV29-1|TRBJ2-1|-
TGCAGCGTTGAAGCCCGATGGGGGAATGAGCAGTTCTTC
CSVEARWGNEQFF
>TRBD1|TRBV7-2|TRBJ1-5|-
TGTGCCAGCAGCTTACTTGGGACAGGTCCACATCAGCCCCAGCATTTT
CASSLLGTGPHQPQHF
>-|TRBV11-2|TRBJ1-5|medium-sized
TGTGCCAGCAGCCCGGGGGCTGGACAGCCCCAGCATTTT
CASSPGAGQPQHF
>-|TRBV19|TRBJ2-7|-
TGTGCCAGTAGTCCGGATAACGTCGGCGAGCAGTACTTC
CASSPDNVGEQYF
>TRBD2|TRBV28|TRBJ2-7|-
TGTGCCAGCCTCTCAGTAGCGGGAGTAAGGTACGAGCAGTACTTC
CASLSVAGVRYEQYF
>-|TRBV6-5|TRBJ1-2|-
TGTGCCAGCAGTACAGGGTTGGGGGGCTATGGCTACACCTTC
CASSTGLGGYGYTF
>-|TRBV7-6|TRBJ1-1|-
TGTGCCAGCAGCTTGGGCCCTATGGGGACTGAAGCTTTCTTT
CASSLGPMGTEAFF
>-|TRBV5-1|TRBJ1-2|few
TGCGCCAGCAGCCCCGGGGGGGACTGGGGCTACACCTTC
CASSPGGDWGYTF
>TRBD1|TRBV6-4|TRBJ1-2|-
TGTGCCAGCAGCTCAACAGGGGGCGCGGGTGGCTACACCTTC
CASSSTGGAGGYTF
>-|TRBV6-1|TRBJ1-4|medium-sized
TGTGCCAGCAGTGCGAGGGTGGCGACTAATGAAAAACTGTTTTTT
CASSARVATNEKLFF
>TRBD1|TRBV7-9|TRBJ1-5|-
TGTGCCAGCAGCTACGGGACAGGGGGTACAGGGCAGCCCCAGCATTTT
CASSYGTGGTGQPQHF
>TRBD2|TRBV11-2|TRBJ2-1|-
TGTGCCAGCAGCCCGTACGTTAGCGGGAGTGGTGAGCAGTTCTTC
CASSPYVSGSGEQFF
>-|TRBV7-9|TRBJ2-1|-
TGTGCCAGCAGCCCCTCCCGGGGGAATAGCAATGAGCAGTTCTTC
CASSPSRGNSNEQFF
>TRBD1|TRBV5-6|TRBJ1-4|-
TGTGCCAGCAGCTCGGACGGACAGGGTGAAAAACTGTTTTTT
CASSSDGQGEKLFF
>-|TRBV5-4|TRBJ2-7|-
TGTGCCAGCAGCTTGGTGGACTCCTCCTACGAGCAGTACTTC
CASSLVDSSYEQYF
>-|TRBV27|TRBJ1-3|-
TGTGCCAGCAGTCCATCAGGGGGAAACACCATATATTTT
CASSPSGGNTIYF
>-|TRBV18|TRBJ1-1|-
TGTGCCAGCTCACCACCGTTCAGTATGAACACTGAAGCTTTCTTT
CASSPPFSMNTEAFF
>-|TRBV5-6|TRBJ1-1|-
TGTGCCAGCAGCTCCCGCGGAGGGGGGGCTGGCACTGAAGCTTTCTTT
CASSSRGGGAGTEAFF
>TRBD1|TRBV28|TRBJ2-7|few
TGTGCCAGCAGTTCGCAGACAGGGGGCTTCTCCTACGAGCAGTACTTC
CASSSQTGGFSYEQYF
>-|TRBV14|TRBJ2-7|-
TGTGCCAGCAGCCAAGCCCCAGGTGGGGGCCGGCAGTACTTC
CASSQAPGGGRQYF
>-|TRBV2|TRBJ2-7|few
TGTGCCAGCAGTGAAACCGGATCCTACGAGCAGTACTTC
CASSETGSYEQYF
>TRBD1|TRBV6-4|TRBJ2-1|-
TGTGCCAGCAGTGACTCGGACAGGGGGGAAGTGGCTGAGCAGTTCTTC
CASSDSDRGEVAEQFF
>-|TRBV5-4|TRBJ2-7|-
TGTGCCAGCAGCTCCTATCAGGGGTCCTACGAGCAGTACTTC
CASSSYQGSYEQYF
>-|TRBV5-8|TRBJ1-6|-
TGTGCCAGCAGCTTGGCCCCCCGTGGGACACAAAATTCACCCCTCCACTTT
CASSLAPRGTQNSPLHF
>-|TRBV11-3|TRBJ2-1|-
TGTGCCAGCAGTCATCCGGGACTCGACTACAATGAGCAGTTCTTC
CASSHPGLDYNEQFF
>-|TRBV28|TRBJ1-5|-
TGTGCCAGCAGTAGGACGCAGGCCTTAGTGTCCCAGCATTTT
CASSRTQALVSQHF
>TRBD1|TRBV27|TRBJ2-7|-
TGTGCCAGCACCAAGGACAGGGGGCACGAGCAGTACTTC
CASTKDRGHEQYF
>-|TRBV7-2|TRBJ2-7|-
TGTGCCAGCAGCTTGTCTCGGAACAACTACGAGCAGTACTTC
CASSLSRNNYEQYF
>-|TRBV19|TRBJ1-1|-
TGTGCCAGTAGTGAAGAGGTTCTGAACACTGAAGCTTTCTTT
CASSEEVLNTEAFF
>-|TRBV4-3|TRBJ1-1|-
TGCGCCAGCAGCCAAAACGCGGACAGTCTTTCGGCTTTCTTT
CASSQNADSLSAFF
>TRBD1|TRBV30|TRBJ1-1|-
TGTGCCTGGGGAACAGGGGGCGGTCGAACTAAAGCTTTCTTT
CAWGTGGGRTKAFF
>TRBD1|TRBV19|TRBJ2-1|-
TGTGCCAGTAATAACAGGGGGAATTCCTACAATGAGCAGTTCTTC
CASNNRGNSYNEQFF
>-|TRBV19|TRBJ1-1|-
TGTGCCAGTAGCTGGTCGGGGGGGCACACTGAAGCTTTCTTT
CASSWSGGHTEAFF
>-|TRBV2|TRBJ1-1|-
TGTGCCAGCAGTAGTCAACAGGGGAACACTGAAGCTTTCTTT
CASSSQQGNTEAFF
>-|TRBV19|TRBJ2-2|few
TGTGCCAGTTCCAGGTTGACCGGGGAGCTGTTTTTT
CASSRLTGELFF
>TRBD2|TRBV30|TRBJ2-1|-
TGTGCCTGGAGCATCCACTCGGGGGGTGAGCAGTTCTTC
CAWSIHSGGEQFF
>-|TRBV6-4|TRBJ2-2|-
TGTGCCAGCAGTGACCAAGGGGAGACCGGGGAGCTGTTTTTT
CASSDQGETGELFF
>-|TRBV6-1|TRBJ2-4|-
TGTGCCAGCAGTGATCAGGCCGCCTTACTAGCCAAAAACATTCAGTACTTC
CASSDQAALLAKNIQYF
>-|TRBV21-1|TRBJ1-5|once
TGTGCCAGCAGCAAAGAGGGACAGGGCGGTAGCAATCAGCCCCAGCATTTT
CASSKEGQGGSNQPQHF